Shown below are 17 T cell receptor beta chains from a single sample sequenced in a study of OX40 agonist ivuxolimab in advanced cancers. TCRdb's table, derived via immunoSEQ multiplex PCR, lists solely in-frame clones and lacks some. The table lists about 45,000 clones, around 93% of them singletons. The specimen comprised CD4+ or CD8+ T cells sorted from blood, sampled in a trial of the OX40 agonist ivuxolimab. These TCRs come from an adult with an advanced solid tumor such as melanoma, head and neck, liver or kidney cancer.

J is TRBJ2-1 and V is TRBV6-6, with D possibly being TRBD1 (5 bases). The CDR3 runs to 14 residues. V was shortened by 6 bases and J by 0 bases, with 9 bases between the two germline ends. The germline V gene has CDR1 MNHNY and CDR2 SVGAGI (reference sequence). CDR3 bases: TGTGCCAGCAGACACAGGAGCTCCTACAATGAGCAGTTCTTC. Its translation: CASRHRSSYNEQFF.

The rearrangement links TRBV5-4 to TRBJ1-2; D is undetermined. Deletions cut 4 bases from V and 2 bases from J, with 21 bases between. Germline V lookup: CDR1 SGHNT, CDR2 YYREEE (reference sequence). CDR3 size: 17 residues. The CDR3 loop reads CASSDDLSTWSNYGYTF. The CDR3 DNA follows: TGTGCCAGCAGCGATGATTTGTCTACTTGGAGCAACTATGGCTACACCTTC.

The rearrangement joins TRBV27 to TRBJ2-7, with a tentative D call TRBD2 (6 bases). V dropped 3 bases and J dropped 3 bases, with 12 bases sitting between them. The CDR3 covers 14 residues. In germline, CDR1 is MNHEY, CDR2 SMNVEV (reference sequence). CDR3 DNA: TGTGCCAGCAGTTTGCGGGGCTGGGGCTACGAGCAGTACTTC. Translated: CASSLRGWGYEQYF.

The chain has TRBV27 and TRBJ2-7; 8 positions agree with TRBD2. The germline CDR1 and CDR2 sequences are MNHEY and SMNVEV (reference sequence). Trimming removed 6 bases from V and 2 bases from J; junction bases left unmatched: 6. This CDR3 contains 14 residues. The CDR3, as DNA: TGTGCCAGCAGAATGACGGGAGGGCCCTACGAGCAGTACTTC. It translates to CASRMTGGPYEQYF.

V and J are TRBV10-1 and TRBJ2-5; D gene unclear. Germline V CDR1 and CDR2: WNHNN, SYGVQD (reference sequence). V lost 0 bases and J 2 bases, leaving 4 bases between the germline ends. The CDR3 runs to 13 residues. CDR3: CASSESTQETQYF. The CDR3 DNA is TGCGCCAGCAGTGAGTCTACACAAGAGACCCAGTACTTC.

The rearrangement uses TRBV4-3 and TRBJ2-3, with a tentative D call TRBD2 (6 bases). V was cut by 5 bases and J by 4 bases, with 10 bases left in between. The CDR3 runs 13 residues. CDR1 LGHNA and CDR2 YSLEER come from the germline V gene. Here the CDR3 DNA reads TGCGCCAGCAGCGCCTGGGGGGCAGATACGCAGTATTTT. As protein: CASSAWGADTQYF.

J is TRBJ2-7 and V is TRBV28, with 8 bases that match TRBD1. V was pared by 7 bases and J by 3 bases, with 11 bases of the junction left unmatched. CDR1 is MDHEN and CDR2 is SYDVKM in the germline V gene. The CDR3 consists of 15 residues. The CDR3 nucleotides read TGTGCCAGCACCTTGACAGGGGCCCGTGACTACGAGCAGTACTTC. Translating it yields CASTLTGARDYEQYF.

V usage is TRBV6-1 and J usage is TRBJ2-7; D is unclear. This CDR3 contains 13 residues. Germline assignment: CDR1 MNHNS and CDR2 SASEGT. The CDR3 is CASRIPSSYEQYF. The CDR3 DNA sequence: TGTGCTAGTAGGATCCCCAGCTCCTACGAGCAGTACTTC.

The chain links TRBV2 to TRBJ1-2; D is ambiguous. V gave up 6 bases and J gave up 5 bases, with 16 bases separating them. This CDR3 has 14 amino acids. The germline gives CDR1 SNHLY, CDR2 FYNNEI. CDR3 in DNA: TGTGCCAGCAGAACCTACGGGTTTCGATATGGCTACACCTTC. This translates into CASRTYGFRYGYTF.

The CDR3 loop reads CASSISLSGANVLTF. For the CDR3, the DNA is TGTGCCAGTAGTATCAGCCTTTCTGGGGCCAACGTCCTGACTTTC. The chain combines TRBV19 with TRBJ2-6; D unclear. With 3 bases removed from V and 1 base from J, the gap between germline ends came to 7 bases. The germline V gene has CDR1 LNHDA and CDR2 SQIVND (reference sequence). The CDR3 covers 15 residues. Combining the CDR3 with reference TRBV19 and TRBJ2-6 gives the whole variable domain DGGITQSPKYLFRKEGQNVTLSCEQNLNHDAMYWYRQDPGQGLRLIYYSQIVNDFQKGDIAEGYSVSREKKESFPLTVTSAQKNPTAFYLCASSISLSGANVLTFGAGSRLTVL.

This chain uses TRBV30 with TRBJ2-1, with a tentative D call TRBD2 (7 bases). The CDR3 length is 13 residues. V was cut by 0 bases and J by 7 bases, with 10 bases left in between. The germline gives CDR1 GTSNPN, CDR2 SVGIG (reference sequence). For the CDR3, the DNA is TGTGCCTGGAGTGTAGGGGGGGCTAATGAGCAGTTCTTC. It codes for CAWSVGGANEQFF.

This clone showed up just a few times. The chain recombines TRBV30 with TRBJ1-1; D is uncertain. Trimming pared 3 bases from V and 4 bases from J, leaving 18 bases between. Germline V gene data show CDR1 as GTSNPN and CDR2 as SVGIG (reference sequence). There are 15 residues in the CDR3. The CDR3 DNA follows: TGTGCCTGGAGAGAAGATCATTCGGAGGTCACTGAAGCTTTCTTT. This encodes CAWREDHSEVTEAFF.

Only one count was recorded for this clone. The chain joins TRBV30 to TRBJ1-2; D is unresolved. Looked up from germline, CDR1 is GTSNPN and CDR2 is SVGIG (reference sequence). Deletions cut 5 bases from V and 3 bases from J, with 13 bases between. The CDR3 has 13 residues. CDR3 in amino acids: CAWAVDGYYGYTF. CDR3 nucleotides: TGTGCCTGGGCTGTGGACGGATACTATGGCTACACCTTC.

The chain links TRBV6-4 to TRBJ2-2; unclear D gene. Between the trimmed V and J ends, which lost 3 bases and 2 bases, there was a span of 4 bases. The germline gives CDR1 MRHNA, CDR2 SNTAGT. The CDR3 has 13 amino acids. CDR3 residues: CASSEGNTGELFF. Written as DNA, the CDR3 is TGTGCCAGCAGTGAAGGTAACACCGGGGAGCTGTTTTTT.

Sample share makes this clone medium-sized. This rearrangement joins TRBV29-1 to TRBJ2-1, with 14 bases aligning to TRBD2. Looked up from germline, CDR1 is SQVTM and CDR2 is ANQGSEA. With V trimmed by 5 bases and J by 2 bases, 2 bases remained unmatched. This CDR3 is 15 amino acids long. The CDR3 spells CSVQGLAGAYNEQFF. DNA of the CDR3: TGCAGCGTTCAGGGACTAGCGGGGGCCTACAATGAGCAGTTCTTC.

The chain has TRBV19 and TRBJ2-1; the D is unclear. There are 13 residues in the CDR3. Germline V gives CDR1 LNHDA, CDR2 SQIVND (reference sequence). Trimming took off 1 base at V and 3 bases at J, with 4 bases between the two ends. The CDR3 DNA is TGTGCCAGTAGTATAGCCCACTACAATGAGCAGTTCTTC. It is translated as CASSIAHYNEQFF.

The rearrangement links TRBV7-3 to TRBJ2-1; D call uncertain. Per the germline V gene, CDR1 is SGHTA and CDR2 is FQGTGA. The ends were cut back, 4 bases at V and 7 bases at J, with 14 bases in the middle. The CDR3 runs to 14 residues. CDR3 in amino acids: CASSSATGGNEQFF. CDR3 bases: TGTGCCAGCAGCTCCGCCACGGGTGGGAATGAGCAGTTCTTC.